This TCR beta chain was sequenced in a study of blood T cells in healthy people across ages. General study findings and limits: Researchers judged that diversity estimates from one million T cells fell short of true values.

This clonotype was found a few times. Its antigen is undetermined. The germline V gene has CDR1 DFQATT and CDR2 SNEGSKA (reference sequence). The germline V and J ends were trimmed by 3 bases and 4 bases, with 12 bases remaining between them. This CDR3 is built from 13 residues. The second PCR ran 7 to 11 cycles with a sample-barcoded 5' primer and J-beta primers. In TCRdb, the 5' RACE reads were re-called with MiXCR into one record per CDR3 protein. Among about 1.8 million distinct CDR3 sequences, about 50% were seen once, and the ten largest hold less than 2.5%. The gene calls are TRBV20-1 and TRBJ2-5; no definite D call. The sequenced sample was blood. This clonotype originated in a middle-aged woman in good health. The CDR3 sequence: CSARTDAPETQYF. DNA for the CDR3: TGCAGTGCTAGGACGGACGCCCCAGAGACCCAGTACTTC.